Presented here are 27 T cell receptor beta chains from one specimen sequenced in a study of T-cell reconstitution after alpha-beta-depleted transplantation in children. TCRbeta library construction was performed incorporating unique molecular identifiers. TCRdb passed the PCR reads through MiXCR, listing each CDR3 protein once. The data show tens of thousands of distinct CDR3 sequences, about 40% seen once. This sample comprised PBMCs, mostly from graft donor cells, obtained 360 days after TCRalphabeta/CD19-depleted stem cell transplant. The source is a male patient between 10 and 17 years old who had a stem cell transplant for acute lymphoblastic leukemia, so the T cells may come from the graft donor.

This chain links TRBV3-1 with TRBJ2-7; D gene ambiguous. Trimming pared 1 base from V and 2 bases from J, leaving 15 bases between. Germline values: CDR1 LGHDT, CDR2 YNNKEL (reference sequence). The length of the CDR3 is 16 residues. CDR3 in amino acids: CASSQVFSAWTYEQYF. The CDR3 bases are TGTGCCAGCAGCCAAGTTTTCAGCGCCTGGACCTACGAGCAGTACTTC.

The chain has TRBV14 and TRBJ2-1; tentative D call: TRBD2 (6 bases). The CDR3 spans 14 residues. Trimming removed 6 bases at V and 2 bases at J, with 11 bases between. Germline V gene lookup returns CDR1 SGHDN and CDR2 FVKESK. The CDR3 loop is CASRRDGPYNEQFF. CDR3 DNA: TGTGCCAGCAGGCGGGATGGTCCCTACAATGAGCAGTTCTTC.

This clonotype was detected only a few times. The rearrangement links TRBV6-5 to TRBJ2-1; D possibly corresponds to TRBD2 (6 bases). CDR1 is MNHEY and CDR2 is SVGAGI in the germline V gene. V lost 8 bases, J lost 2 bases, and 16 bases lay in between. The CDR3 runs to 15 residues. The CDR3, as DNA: TGTGCCAGCCGGGCGCGGGACTCCCCCTACAATGAGCAGTTCTTC. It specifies CASRARDSPYNEQFF.

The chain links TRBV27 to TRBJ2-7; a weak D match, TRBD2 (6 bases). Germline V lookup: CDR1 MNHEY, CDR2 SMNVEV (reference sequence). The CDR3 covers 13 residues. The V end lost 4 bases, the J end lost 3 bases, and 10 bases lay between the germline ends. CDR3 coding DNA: TGTGCCAGCAGTTGGAGGGGTAACTACGAGCAGTACTTC. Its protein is CASSWRGNYEQYF.

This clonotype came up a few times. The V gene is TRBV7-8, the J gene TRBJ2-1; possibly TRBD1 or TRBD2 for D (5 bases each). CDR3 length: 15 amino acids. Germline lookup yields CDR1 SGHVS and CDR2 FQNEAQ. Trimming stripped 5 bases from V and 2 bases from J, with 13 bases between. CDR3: CASSIGRDPYNEQFF. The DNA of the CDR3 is TGTGCCAGCAGCATTGGCCGGGACCCCTACAATGAGCAGTTCTTC.

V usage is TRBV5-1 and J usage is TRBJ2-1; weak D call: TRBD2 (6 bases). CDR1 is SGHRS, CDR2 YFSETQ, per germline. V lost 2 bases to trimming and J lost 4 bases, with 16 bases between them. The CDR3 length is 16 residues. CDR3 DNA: TGCGCCAGCAGCTTATCTCTGGGACTGGCTTACAATGAGCAGTTCTTC. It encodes CASSLSLGLAYNEQFF.

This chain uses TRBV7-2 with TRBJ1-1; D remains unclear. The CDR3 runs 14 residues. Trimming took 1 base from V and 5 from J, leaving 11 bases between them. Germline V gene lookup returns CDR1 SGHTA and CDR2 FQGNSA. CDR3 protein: CASSLEVLWTEAFF. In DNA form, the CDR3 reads TGTGCCAGCAGCTTAGAGGTCCTGTGGACTGAAGCTTTCTTT.

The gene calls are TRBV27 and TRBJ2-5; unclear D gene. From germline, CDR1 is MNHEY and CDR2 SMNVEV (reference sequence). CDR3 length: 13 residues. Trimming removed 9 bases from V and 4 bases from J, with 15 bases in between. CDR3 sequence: CASQRLKRETQYF. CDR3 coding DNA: TGTGCCAGTCAAAGGCTCAAGCGAGAGACCCAGTACTTC.

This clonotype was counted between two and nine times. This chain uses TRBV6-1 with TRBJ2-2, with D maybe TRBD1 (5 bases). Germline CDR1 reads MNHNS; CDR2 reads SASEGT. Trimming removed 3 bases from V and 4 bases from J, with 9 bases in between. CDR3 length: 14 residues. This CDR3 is CASSDDTGTGELFF. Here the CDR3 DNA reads TGTGCCAGCAGTGACGACACAGGCACCGGGGAGCTGTTTTTT.

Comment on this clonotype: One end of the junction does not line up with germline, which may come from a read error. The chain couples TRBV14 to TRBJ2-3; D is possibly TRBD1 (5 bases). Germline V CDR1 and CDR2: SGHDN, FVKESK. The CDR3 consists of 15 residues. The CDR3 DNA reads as TGTGCCAGCAGCCAAGTCCATAGGGGCACCGATACGCAGTATTTT. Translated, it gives CASSQVHRGTDTQYF. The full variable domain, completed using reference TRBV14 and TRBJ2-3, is EAGVTQFPSHSVIEKGQTVTLRCDPISGHDNLYWYRRVMGKEIKFLLHFVKESKQDESGMPNNRFLAERTGGTYSTLKVQPAELEDSGVYFCASSQVHRGTDTQYFGPGTRLTVL.

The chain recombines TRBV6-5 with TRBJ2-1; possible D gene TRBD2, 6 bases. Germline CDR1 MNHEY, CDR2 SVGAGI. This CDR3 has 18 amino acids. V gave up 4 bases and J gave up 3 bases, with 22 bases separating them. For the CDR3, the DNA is TGTGCCAGCAGTTCTCCCGCTTTGAGGACTACCATCTACAATGAGCAGTTCTTC. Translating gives CASSSPALRTTIYNEQFF.

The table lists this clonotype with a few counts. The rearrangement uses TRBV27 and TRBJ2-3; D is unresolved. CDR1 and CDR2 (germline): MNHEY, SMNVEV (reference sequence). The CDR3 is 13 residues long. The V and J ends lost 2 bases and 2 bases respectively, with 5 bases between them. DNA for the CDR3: TGTGCCAGCAGTTTAAGAGTCACAGATACGCAGTATTTT. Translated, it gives CASSLRVTDTQYF.

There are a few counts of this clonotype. The CDR3 sequence: CASSSQGRNEKLFF. The CDR3 region has the DNA TGTGCCAGCAGTTCACAGGGACGTAATGAAAAACTGTTTTTT. V is TRBV12-3 or TRBV12-4 and J is TRBJ1-4; TRBD1 might be the D (6 bases). The CDR3 totals 14 residues. The ends were cut back, 4 bases at V and 4 bases at J, with 10 bases in the middle.

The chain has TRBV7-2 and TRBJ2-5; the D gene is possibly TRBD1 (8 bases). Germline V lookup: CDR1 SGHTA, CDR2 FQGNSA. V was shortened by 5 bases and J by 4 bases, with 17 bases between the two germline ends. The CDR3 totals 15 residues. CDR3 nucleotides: TGTGCCAGCAGCACAACAGGGGGGGGAGGAGAGACCCAGTACTTC. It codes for CASSTTGGGGETQYF.

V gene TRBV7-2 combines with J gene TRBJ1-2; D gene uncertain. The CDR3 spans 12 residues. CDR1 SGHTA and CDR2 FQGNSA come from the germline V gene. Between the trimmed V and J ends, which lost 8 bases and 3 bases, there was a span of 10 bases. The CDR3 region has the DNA TGTGCCAGCCCCGGGGTAGACTATGGCTACACCTTC. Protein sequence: CASPGVDYGYTF.

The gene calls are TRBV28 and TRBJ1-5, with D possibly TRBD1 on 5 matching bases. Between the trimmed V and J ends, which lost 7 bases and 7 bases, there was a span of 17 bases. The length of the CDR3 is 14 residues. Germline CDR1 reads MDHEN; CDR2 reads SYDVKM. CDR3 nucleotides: TGTGCCAGCAACCCACGGGACTTCGGCCAGCCCCAGCATTTT. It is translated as CASNPRDFGQPQHF. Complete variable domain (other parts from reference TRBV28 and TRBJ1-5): DVKVTQSSRYLVKRTGEKVFLECVQDMDHENMFWYRQDPGLGLRLIYFSYDVKMKEKGDIPEGYSVSREKKERFSLILESASTNQTSMYLCASNPRDFGQPQHFGDGTRLSIL.

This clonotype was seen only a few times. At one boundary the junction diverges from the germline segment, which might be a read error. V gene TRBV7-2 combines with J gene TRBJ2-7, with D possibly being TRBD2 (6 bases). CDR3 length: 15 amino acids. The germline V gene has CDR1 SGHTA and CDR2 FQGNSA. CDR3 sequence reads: CASSLAGTSAYEQYF. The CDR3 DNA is TGTGCCAGCAGCCTAGCCGGGACTTCCGCCTACGAGCAGTACTTC.

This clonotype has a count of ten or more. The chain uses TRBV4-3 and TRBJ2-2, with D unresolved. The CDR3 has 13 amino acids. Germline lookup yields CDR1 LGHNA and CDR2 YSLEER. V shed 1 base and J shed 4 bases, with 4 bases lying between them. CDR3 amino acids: CASSQGPTGELFF. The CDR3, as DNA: TGCGCCAGCAGCCAAGGCCCCACCGGGGAGCTGTTTTTT.

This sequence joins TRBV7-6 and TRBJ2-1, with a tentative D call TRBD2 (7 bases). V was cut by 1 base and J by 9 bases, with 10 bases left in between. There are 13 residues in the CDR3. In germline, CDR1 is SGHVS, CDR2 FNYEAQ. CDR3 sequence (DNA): TGTGCCAGCAGCTTAGGGGAGGGGGGTGAGCAGTTCTTC. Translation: CASSLGEGGEQFF. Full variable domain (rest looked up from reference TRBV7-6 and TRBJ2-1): GAGVSQSPRYKVTKRGQDVALRCDPISGHVSLYWYRQALGQGPEFLTYFNYEAQQDKSGLPNDRFSAERPEGSISTLTIQRTEQRDSAMYRCASSLGEGGEQFFGPGTRLTVL.

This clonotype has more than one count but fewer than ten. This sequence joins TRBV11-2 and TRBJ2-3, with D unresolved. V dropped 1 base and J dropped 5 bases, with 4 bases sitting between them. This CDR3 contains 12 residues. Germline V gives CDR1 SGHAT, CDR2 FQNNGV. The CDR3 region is CASSLVLDTQYF. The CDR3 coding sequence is TGTGCCAGCAGCTTAGTCCTAGATACGCAGTATTTT.

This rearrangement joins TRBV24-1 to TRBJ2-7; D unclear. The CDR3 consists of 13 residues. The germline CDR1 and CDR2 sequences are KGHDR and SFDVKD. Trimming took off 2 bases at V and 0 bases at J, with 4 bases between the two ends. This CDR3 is CATSDSLSYEQYF. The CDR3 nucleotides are TGTGCCACCAGTGATTCCCTCTCCTACGAGCAGTACTTC.

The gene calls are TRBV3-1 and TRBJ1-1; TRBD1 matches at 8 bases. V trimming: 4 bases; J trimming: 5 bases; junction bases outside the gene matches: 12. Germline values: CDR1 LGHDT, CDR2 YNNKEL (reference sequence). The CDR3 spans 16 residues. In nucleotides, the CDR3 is TGTGCCAGCAGCCTCGGGGCGTCAGGGGGCCGTACTGAAGCTTTCTTT. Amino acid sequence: CASSLGASGGRTEAFF.

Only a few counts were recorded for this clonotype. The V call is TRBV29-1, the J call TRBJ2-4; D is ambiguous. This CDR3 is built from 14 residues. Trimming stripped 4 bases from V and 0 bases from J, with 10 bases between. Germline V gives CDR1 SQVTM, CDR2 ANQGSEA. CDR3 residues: CSVVPTLAKNIQYF. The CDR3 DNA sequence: TGCAGCGTTGTTCCGACACTAGCCAAAAACATTCAGTACTTC.

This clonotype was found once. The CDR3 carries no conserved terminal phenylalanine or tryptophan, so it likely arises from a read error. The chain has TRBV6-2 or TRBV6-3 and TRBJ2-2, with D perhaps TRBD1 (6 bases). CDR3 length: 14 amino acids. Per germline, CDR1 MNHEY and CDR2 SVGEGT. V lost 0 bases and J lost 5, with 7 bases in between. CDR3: CASSYSTGTGELFY. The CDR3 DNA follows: TGTGCCAGCAGTTACTCCACAGGGACCGGGGAGCTGTTTTAT.

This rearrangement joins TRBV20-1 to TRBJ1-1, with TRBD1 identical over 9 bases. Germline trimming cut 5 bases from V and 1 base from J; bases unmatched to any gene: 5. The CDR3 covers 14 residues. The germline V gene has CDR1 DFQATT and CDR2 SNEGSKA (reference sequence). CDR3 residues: CSASPGQGNTEAFF. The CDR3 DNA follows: TGCAGTGCTTCCCCGGGACAGGGGAACACTGAAGCTTTCTTT.

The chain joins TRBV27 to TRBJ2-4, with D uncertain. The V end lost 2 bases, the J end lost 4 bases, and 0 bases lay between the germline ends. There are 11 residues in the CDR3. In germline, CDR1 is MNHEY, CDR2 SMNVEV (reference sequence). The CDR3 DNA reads TGTGCCAGCAGTTTAAAAAACATTCAGTACTTC. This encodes CASSLKNIQYF.

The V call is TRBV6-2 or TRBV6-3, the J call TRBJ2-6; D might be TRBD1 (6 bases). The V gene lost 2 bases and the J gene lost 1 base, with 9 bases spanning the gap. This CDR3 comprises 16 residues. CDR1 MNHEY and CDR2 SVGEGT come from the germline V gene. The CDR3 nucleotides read TGTGCCAGCAGTTACCTGACAGGATCTGGGGCCAACGTCCTGACTTTC. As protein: CASSYLTGSGANVLTF.